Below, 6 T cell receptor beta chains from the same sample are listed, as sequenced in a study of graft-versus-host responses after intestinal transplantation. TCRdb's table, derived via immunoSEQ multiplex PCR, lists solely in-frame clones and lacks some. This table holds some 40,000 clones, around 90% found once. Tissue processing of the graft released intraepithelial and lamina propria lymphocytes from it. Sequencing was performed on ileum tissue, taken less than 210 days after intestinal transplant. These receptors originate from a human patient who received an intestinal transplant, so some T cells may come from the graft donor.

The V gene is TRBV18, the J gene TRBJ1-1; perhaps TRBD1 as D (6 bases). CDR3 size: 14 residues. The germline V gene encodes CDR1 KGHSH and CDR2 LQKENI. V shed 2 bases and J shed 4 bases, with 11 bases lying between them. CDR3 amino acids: CASSPSEGGTEAFF. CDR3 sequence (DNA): TGTGCCAGCTCACCAAGTGAGGGGGGCACTGAAGCTTTCTTT.

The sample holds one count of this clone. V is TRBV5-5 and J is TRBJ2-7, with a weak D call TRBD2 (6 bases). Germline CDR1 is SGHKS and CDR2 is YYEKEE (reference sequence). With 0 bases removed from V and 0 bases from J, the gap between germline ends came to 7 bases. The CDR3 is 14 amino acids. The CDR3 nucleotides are TGTGCCAGCAGCTTGGAGACTAGCTCCTACGAGCAGTACTTC. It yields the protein CASSLETSSYEQYF.

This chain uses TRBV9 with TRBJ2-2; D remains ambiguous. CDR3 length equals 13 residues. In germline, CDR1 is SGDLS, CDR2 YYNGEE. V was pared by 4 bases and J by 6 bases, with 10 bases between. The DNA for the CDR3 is TGTGCCAGCAGCTCACCAAGACCCGGGGAGCTGTTTTTT. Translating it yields CASSSPRPGELFF. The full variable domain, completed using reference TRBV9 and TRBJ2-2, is DSGVTQTPKHLITATGQRVTLRCSPRSGDLSVYWYQQSLDQGLQFLIQYYNGEERAKGNILERFSAQQFPDLHSELNLSSLELGDSALYFCASSSPRPGELFFGEGSRLTVL.

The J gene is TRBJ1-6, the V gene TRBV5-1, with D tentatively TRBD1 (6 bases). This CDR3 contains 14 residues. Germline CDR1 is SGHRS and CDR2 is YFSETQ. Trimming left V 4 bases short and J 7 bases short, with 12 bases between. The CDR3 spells CASSPGQTNSPLHF. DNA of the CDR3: TGCGCCAGCAGCCCAGGACAGACAAATTCACCCCTCCACTTT.

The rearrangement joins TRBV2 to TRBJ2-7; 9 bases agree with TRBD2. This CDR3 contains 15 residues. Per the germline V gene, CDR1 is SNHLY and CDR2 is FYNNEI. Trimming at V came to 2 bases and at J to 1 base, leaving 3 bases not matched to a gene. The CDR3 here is CASSEPGLASYEQYF. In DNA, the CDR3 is TGTGCCAGCAGTGAACCGGGACTAGCTTCCTACGAGCAGTACTTC.

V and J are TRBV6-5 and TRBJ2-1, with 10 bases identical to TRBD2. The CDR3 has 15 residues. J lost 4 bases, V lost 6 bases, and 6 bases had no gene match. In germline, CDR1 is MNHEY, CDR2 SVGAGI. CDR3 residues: CASSRLAGEYNEQFF. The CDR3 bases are TGTGCCAGCAGCCGTCTAGCGGGAGAATACAATGAGCAGTTCTTC.